This T cell receptor beta chain was profiled in a study of PD-1 blockade in classical Hodgkin lymphoma. Study at large: Nivolumab 3 mg/kg was given intravenously every 2 weeks. General study points: Reports described newly diagnosed patients as having lower baseline TCR diversity than healthy donors. Unlike CD8+ TCR diversity, which did not rise significantly by C4D1, CD4+ TCR diversity did.

Every patient experienced relapse after autologous stem cell transplantation, and brentuximab vedotin exposure varied. Germline CDR1 and CDR2: SNHLY and FYNNEI. Trimming left V 6 bases short and J 8 bases short, with 22 bases between. This CDR3 comprises 16 residues. Worth noting for this clone: The antigen is unknown.

Only in-frame clones appear in the TCRdb table, and some are missing; sequencing was by immunoSEQ multiplex PCR. Among 20,000 to 25,000 clones listed, roughly 75% were seen once. The specimen was peripheral blood mononuclear cells (PBMCs), collected before the second cycle of nivolumab. The chain employs TRBV2 and TRBJ2-2; a possible D gene is TRBD2 (6 bases). The sequence derives from a human donor with classical Hodgkin lymphoma. CDR3 loop: CASRTLSGPGRGELFF. In DNA, the CDR3 is TGTGCCAGCAGGACCCTTAGCGGTCCGGGGCGGGGGGAGCTGTTTTTT.